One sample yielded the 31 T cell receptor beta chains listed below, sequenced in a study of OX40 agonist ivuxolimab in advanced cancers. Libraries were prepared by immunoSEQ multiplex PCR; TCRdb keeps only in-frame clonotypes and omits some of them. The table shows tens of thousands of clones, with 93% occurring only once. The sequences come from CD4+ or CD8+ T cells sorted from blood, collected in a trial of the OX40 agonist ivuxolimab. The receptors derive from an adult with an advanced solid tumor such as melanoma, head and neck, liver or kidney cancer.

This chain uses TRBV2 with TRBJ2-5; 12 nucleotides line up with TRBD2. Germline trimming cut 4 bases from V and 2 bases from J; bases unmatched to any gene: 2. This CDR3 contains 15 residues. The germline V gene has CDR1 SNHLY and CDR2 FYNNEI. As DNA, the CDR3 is TGTGCCAGCAGTGCCGGACTAGCGGGGCAAGAGACCCAGTACTTC. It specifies CASSAGLAGQETQYF.

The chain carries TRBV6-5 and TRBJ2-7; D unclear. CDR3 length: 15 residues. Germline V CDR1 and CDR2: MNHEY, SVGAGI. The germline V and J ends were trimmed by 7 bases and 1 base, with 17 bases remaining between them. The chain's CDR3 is CASMIKDSWSYEQYF. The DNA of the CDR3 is TGTGCCAGCATGATCAAGGATTCGTGGTCCTACGAGCAGTACTTC.

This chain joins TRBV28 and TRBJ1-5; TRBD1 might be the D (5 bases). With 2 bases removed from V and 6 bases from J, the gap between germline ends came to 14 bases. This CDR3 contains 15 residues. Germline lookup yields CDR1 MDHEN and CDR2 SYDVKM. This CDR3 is CASSLVGQGGQPQHF. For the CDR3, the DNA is TGTGCCAGCAGTTTAGTAGGGCAGGGCGGTCAGCCCCAGCATTTT.

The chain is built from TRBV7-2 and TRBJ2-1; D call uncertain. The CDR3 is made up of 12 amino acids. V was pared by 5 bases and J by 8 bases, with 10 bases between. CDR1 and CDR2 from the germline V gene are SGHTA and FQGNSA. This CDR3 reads CASSADWDEQFF. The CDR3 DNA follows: TGTGCCAGCAGCGCAGACTGGGATGAGCAGTTCTTC.

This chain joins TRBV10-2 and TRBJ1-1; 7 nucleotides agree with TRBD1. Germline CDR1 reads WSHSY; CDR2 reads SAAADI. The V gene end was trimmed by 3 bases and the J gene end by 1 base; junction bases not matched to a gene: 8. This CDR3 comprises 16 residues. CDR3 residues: CASSDLRQGTNTEAFF. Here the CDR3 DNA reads TGCGCCAGCAGTGACCTGAGACAGGGTACGAACACTGAAGCTTTCTTT.

CDR3 bases: TGTGCCAGCAGTGAATGGGCCTCAGGCGGGGGGGCCCGGGAGACCCAGTACTTC. The encoded protein is CASSEWASGGGARETQYF. V is TRBV6-1 and J is TRBJ2-5; 9 nucleotides agree with TRBD2. Per germline, CDR1 MNHNS and CDR2 SASEGT. This CDR3 is 18 amino acids long. V lost 2 bases and J lost 5; bases outside the gene matches: 15.

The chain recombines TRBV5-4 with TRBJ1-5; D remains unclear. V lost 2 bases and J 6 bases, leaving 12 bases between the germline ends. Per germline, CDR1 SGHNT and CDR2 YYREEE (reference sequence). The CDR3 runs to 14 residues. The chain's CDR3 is CASSLRKGSQPQHF. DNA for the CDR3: TGTGCCAGCAGCTTACGAAAGGGATCTCAGCCCCAGCATTTT.

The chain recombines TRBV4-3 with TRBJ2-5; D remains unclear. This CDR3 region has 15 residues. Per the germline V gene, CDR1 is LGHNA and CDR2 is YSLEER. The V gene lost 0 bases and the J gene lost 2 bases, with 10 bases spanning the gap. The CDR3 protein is CASSQEIANQETQYF. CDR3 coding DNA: TGCGCCAGCAGCCAAGAAATCGCGAATCAAGAGACCCAGTACTTC.

CDR3 DNA: TGTGCCAGCAGCCCGGAGGGTGGCAATCAGCCCCAGCATTTT. Translated: CASSPEGGNQPQHF. This chain joins TRBV4-2 and TRBJ1-5; D is undetermined. Trimming took 4 bases from V and 2 from J, leaving 9 bases between them. Germline V lookup: CDR1 LGHNA, CDR2 YNFKEQ. The CDR3 covers 14 residues.

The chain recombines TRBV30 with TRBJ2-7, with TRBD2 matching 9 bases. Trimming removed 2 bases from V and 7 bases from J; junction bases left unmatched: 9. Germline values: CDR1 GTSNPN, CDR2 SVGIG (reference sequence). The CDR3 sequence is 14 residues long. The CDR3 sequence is CAWSPGTSSDEQYF. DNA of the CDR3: TGTGCCTGGAGTCCGGGGACTAGCTCCGATGAGCAGTACTTC.

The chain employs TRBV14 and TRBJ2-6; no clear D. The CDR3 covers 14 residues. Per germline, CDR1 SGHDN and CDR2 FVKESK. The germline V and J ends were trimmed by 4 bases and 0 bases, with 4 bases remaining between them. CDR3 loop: CASSPYSGANVLTF. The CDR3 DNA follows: TGTGCCAGCAGCCCCTACTCTGGGGCCAACGTCCTGACTTTC.

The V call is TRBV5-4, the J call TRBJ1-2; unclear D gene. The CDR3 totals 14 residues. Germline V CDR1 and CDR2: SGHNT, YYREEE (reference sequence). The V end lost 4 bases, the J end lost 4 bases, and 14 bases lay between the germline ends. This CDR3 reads CASSTLLGSYGYTF. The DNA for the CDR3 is TGTGCCAGCAGCACCCTTCTTGGCAGCTATGGCTACACCTTC.

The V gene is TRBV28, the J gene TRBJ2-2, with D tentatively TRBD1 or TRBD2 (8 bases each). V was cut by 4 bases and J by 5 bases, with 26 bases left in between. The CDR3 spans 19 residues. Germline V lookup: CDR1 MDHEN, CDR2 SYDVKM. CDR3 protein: CASSYPGQDSGRWTGELFF. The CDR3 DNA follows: TGTGCCAGCAGTTACCCGGGACAGGACAGCGGGAGATGGACCGGGGAGCTGTTTTTT.

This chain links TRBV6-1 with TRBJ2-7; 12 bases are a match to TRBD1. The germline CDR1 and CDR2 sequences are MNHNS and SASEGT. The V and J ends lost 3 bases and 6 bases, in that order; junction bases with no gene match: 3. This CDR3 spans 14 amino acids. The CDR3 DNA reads TGTGCCAGCAGTGAGGGACAGGGGGCGACCGAGCAGTACTTC. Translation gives CASSEGQGATEQYF.

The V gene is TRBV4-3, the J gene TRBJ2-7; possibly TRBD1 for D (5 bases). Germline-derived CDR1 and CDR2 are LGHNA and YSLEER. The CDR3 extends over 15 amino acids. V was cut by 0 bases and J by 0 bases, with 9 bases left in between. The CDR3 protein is CASSQDTGVSYEQYF. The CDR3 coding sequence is TGCGCCAGCAGCCAAGACACAGGAGTCTCCTACGAGCAGTACTTC.

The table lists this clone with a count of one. The CDR3 sequence is CASSLASSRTLNTEAFF. The CDR3 region has the DNA TGTGCCAGCAGCTTAGCTTCCTCTAGGACACTGAACACTGAAGCTTTCTTT. The chain combines TRBV7-6 with TRBJ1-1, with D maybe TRBD1 (5 bases). Trimming shortened V by 0 bases and J by 0 bases, and 14 bases separated the two germline ends. This CDR3 region has 17 residues. From germline, CDR1 is SGHVS and CDR2 FNYEAQ.

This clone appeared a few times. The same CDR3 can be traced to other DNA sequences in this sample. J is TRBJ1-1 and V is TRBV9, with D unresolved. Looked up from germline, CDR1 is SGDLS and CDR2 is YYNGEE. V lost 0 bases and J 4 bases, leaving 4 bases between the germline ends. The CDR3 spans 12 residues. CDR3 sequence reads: CASSVGGTEAFF. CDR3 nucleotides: TGTGCCAGCAGCGTAGGCGGCACTGAAGCTTTCTTT.

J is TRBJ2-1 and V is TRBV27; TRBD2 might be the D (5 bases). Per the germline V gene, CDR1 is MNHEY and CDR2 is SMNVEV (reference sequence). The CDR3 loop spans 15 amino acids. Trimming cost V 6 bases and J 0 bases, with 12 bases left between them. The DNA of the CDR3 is TGTGCCAGCAGATGGACTCCCAGCTCCTACAATGAGCAGTTCTTC. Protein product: CASRWTPSSYNEQFF.

DNA for the CDR3: TGTGCCAGCAGTTTGGGACAGAGCACAGATACGCAGTATTTT. Translation: CASSLGQSTDTQYF. The rearrangement uses TRBV28 and TRBJ2-3; TRBD1 agrees at 7 bases. This CDR3 is built from 14 residues. V dropped 3 bases and J dropped 0; count of bases not matched to a gene: 0. CDR1 and CDR2 (germline): MDHEN, SYDVKM.

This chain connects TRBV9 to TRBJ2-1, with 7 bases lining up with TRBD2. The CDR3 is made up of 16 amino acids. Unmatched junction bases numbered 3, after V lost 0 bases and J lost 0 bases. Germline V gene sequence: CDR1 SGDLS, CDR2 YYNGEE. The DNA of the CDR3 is TGTGCCAGCAGCGTAGTATGGGGGGGCTCCTACAATGAGCAGTTCTTC. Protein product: CASSVVWGGSYNEQFF.

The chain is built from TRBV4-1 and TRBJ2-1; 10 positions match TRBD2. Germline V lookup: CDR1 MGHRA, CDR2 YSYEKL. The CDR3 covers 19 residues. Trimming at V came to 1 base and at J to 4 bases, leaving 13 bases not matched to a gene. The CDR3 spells CASSQVPYTSGGVYNEQFF. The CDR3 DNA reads TGCGCCAGCAGCCAAGTCCCATATACAAGCGGGGGGGTTTACAATGAGCAGTTCTTC.

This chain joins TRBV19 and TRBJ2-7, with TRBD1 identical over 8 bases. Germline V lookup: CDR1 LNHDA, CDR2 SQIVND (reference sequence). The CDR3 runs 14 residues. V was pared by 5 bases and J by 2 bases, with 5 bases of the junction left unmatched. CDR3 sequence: CASSSGTGPYEQYF. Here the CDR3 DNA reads TGTGCCAGTAGTTCCGGGACAGGCCCCTACGAGCAGTACTTC.

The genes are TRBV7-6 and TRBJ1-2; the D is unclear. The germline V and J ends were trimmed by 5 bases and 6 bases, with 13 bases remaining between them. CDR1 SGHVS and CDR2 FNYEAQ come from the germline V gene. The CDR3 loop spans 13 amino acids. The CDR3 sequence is CASSLPGWHGYTF. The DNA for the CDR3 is TGTGCCAGCAGCCTCCCGGGGTGGCATGGCTACACCTTC.

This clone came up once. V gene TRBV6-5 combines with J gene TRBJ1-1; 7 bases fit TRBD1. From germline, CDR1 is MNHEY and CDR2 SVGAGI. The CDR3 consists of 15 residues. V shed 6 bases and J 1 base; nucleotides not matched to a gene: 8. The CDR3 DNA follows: TGTGCCAGCAGATATACCAGGGGGGGGAACACTGAAGCTTTCTTT. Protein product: CASRYTRGGNTEAFF.

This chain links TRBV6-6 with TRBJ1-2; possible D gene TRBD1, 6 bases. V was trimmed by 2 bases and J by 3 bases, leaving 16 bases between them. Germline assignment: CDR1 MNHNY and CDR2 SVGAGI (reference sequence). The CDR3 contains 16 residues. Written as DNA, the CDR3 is TGTGCCAGCAGTTACCCAGGATCTTCAGGGGACTATGGCTACACCTTC. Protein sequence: CASSYPGSSGDYGYTF.

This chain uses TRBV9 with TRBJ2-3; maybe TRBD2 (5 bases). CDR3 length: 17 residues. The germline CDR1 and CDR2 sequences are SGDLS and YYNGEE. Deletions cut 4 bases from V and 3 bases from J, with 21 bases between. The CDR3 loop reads CASSPRSGVGRTDTQYF. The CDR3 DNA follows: TGTGCCAGCAGCCCCCGATCGGGCGTGGGGAGAACAGATACGCAGTATTTT.

CDR3 protein: CASRSAPGDYTF. CDR3 DNA sequence: TGTGCCAGCAGGTCAGCCCCGGGGGACTACACCTTC. V and J are TRBV27 and TRBJ1-2, with D possibly being TRBD1 (5 bases). The CDR3 contains 12 residues. Germline values: CDR1 MNHEY, CDR2 SMNVEV (reference sequence). Trimming removed 6 bases at V and 10 bases at J, with 15 bases between.

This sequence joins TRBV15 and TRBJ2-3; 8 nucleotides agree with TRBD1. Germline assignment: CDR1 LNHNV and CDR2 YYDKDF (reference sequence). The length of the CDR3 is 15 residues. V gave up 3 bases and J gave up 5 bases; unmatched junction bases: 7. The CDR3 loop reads CATSRGQDGLDTQYF. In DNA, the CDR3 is TGTGCCACCAGCAGGGGACAGGATGGGCTAGATACGCAGTATTTT.

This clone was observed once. The CDR3, as DNA: TGTGCCAGCAGCTTGGGGGGACAGACCTATGGCTACACCTTC. Encoded protein: CASSLGGQTYGYTF. The chain is built from TRBV5-4 and TRBJ1-2, with 7 bases that match TRBD1. CDR3 length: 14 amino acids. Trimming at V came to 0 bases and at J to 4 bases, leaving 3 bases not matched to a gene. Looked up from germline, CDR1 is SGHNT and CDR2 is YYREEE (reference sequence).

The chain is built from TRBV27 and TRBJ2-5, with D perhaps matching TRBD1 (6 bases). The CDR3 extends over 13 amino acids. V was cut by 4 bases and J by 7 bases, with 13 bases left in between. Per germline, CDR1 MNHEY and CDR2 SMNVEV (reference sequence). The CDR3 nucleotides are TGTGCCAGCAGTTCCGGGACATATTTGACCCAGTACTTC. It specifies CASSSGTYLTQYF.

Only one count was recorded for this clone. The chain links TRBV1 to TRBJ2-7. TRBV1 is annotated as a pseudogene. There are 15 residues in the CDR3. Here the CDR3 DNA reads TGCACCAGCGGCGTCCCGGGCCTAGTTCCTCACGAGCAGTACTTC. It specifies CTSGVPGLVPHEQYF.